These 15 T cell receptor beta chains were sequenced from one sample in a study of cytomegalovirus exposure and HLA in healthy donors. 60 Vbeta and 13 Jbeta primers were used in PCR. Measured with immunoSEQ multiplex PCR; TCRdb has only the in-frame clones, and not every one. This sample's table reports about 140,000 clones. Source material: PBMCs. The receptors were sampled from a woman younger than 30 in good health and CMV-seronegative.

Details on this clone: Within the sample, other DNA sequences also encode this same CDR3. The genes are TRBV2 and TRBJ2-3, with 8 positions matching TRBD2. The junction had 0 bases not matched to a gene; V was cut back by 6 bases and J by 1 base. This CDR3 region has 13 residues. Germline CDR1 and CDR2: SNHLY and FYNNEI. DNA for the CDR3: TGTGCCAGCAGACTAGCGGGCACAGATACGCAGTATTTT. This translates into CASRLAGTDTQYF.

J is TRBJ1-2 and V is TRBV7-2; no firm D call. The CDR3 totals 13 residues. With 11 bases removed from V and 0 bases from J, the gap between germline ends came to 13 bases. Germline-derived CDR1 and CDR2 are SGHTA and FQGNSA. This chain's CDR3 is CALRAAANYGYTF. In DNA form, the CDR3 reads TGTGCCTTGAGGGCGGCAGCTAACTATGGCTACACCTTC.

In regard to this clone: This specimen includes other DNA sequences encoding the same CDR3. The chain joins TRBV9 to TRBJ2-1, with 8 bases lining up with TRBD2. The CDR3 contains 18 residues. V lost 1 base and J lost 5; bases outside the gene matches: 14. Germline V lookup: CDR1 SGDLS, CDR2 YYNGEE. This chain's CDR3 is CASSVSGGAPLLHNEQFF. CDR3 sequence (DNA): TGTGCCAGCAGCGTATCGGGAGGGGCCCCCCTCCTACACAATGAGCAGTTCTTC.

The rearrangement uses TRBV2 and TRBJ1-3; a possible D gene is TRBD1 (6 bases). CDR1 is SNHLY, CDR2 FYNNEI, per germline. Trimming stripped 7 bases from V and 4 bases from J, with 14 bases between. The CDR3 runs to 14 residues. The CDR3 is CASTEGGAGNTIYF. The CDR3 nucleotides are TGTGCCAGCACCGAAGGGGGGGCCGGAAACACCATATATTTT.

The chain joins TRBV7-3 to TRBJ2-3, with D tentatively TRBD1 (7 bases). Germline loops: CDR1 SGHTA, CDR2 FQGTGA. The CDR3 covers 17 residues. V dropped 5 bases and J dropped 0 bases, with 18 bases sitting between them. The CDR3 DNA follows: TGTGCCAGCAGCGGCGGGACAGCAAGTCCTAGCACAGATACGCAGTATTTT. It is translated as CASSGGTASPSTDTQYF.

This rearrangement joins TRBV6-5 to TRBJ1-5; D is ambiguous. The CDR3 has 14 residues. The germline V gene encodes CDR1 MNHEY and CDR2 SVGAGI. V lost 2 bases to trimming and J lost 5 bases, with 10 bases between them. CDR3 in amino acids: CASSYGGWDQPQHF. The CDR3 DNA follows: TGTGCCAGCAGTTACGGAGGGTGGGATCAGCCCCAGCATTTT.

The chain joins TRBV4-1 to TRBJ2-7; TRBD1 is a possible D gene (7 bases). There are 15 residues in the CDR3. The V gene's germline CDR1 is MGHRA and CDR2 YSYEKL. V was trimmed by 4 bases and J by 5 bases, leaving 18 bases between them. The CDR3 nucleotides are TGCGCCAGCAGCCCCAGATCAGGGGGGTACGACGAGCAGTACGTC. It specifies CASSPRSGGYDEQYV.

The rearrangement uses TRBV6-6 and TRBJ2-2, with 13 bases matching TRBD2. From germline, CDR1 is MNHNY and CDR2 SVGAGI (reference sequence). The trim removed 6 bases at V and 7 bases at J, leaving 8 bases unmatched. CDR3 size: 16 residues. As DNA, the CDR3 is TGTGCCAGCAGCCTACAAACTAGCGGGAGGGGCGGGGAGCTGTTTTTT. This sequence encodes CASSLQTSGRGGELFF.

The chain combines TRBV4-1 with TRBJ2-2, with D hard to call. The ends were cut back, 0 bases at V and 4 bases at J, with 6 bases in the middle. The germline V gene encodes CDR1 MGHRA and CDR2 YSYEKL. This CDR3 spans 14 amino acids. The CDR3 region has the DNA TGCGCCAGCAGCCAAGATAGCTCCACCGGGGAGCTGTTTTTT. This codes for CASSQDSSTGELFF.

Here the CDR3 reads CAWSVGLHVHLSSYNEQFF. The CDR3 DNA follows: TGTGCCTGGAGTGTGGGACTCCACGTCCATTTGAGCTCCTACAATGAGCAGTTCTTC. The V call is TRBV30, the J call TRBJ2-1; weak D call: TRBD2 (6 bases). Germline CDR1 reads GTSNPN; CDR2 reads SVGIG (reference sequence). V shed 0 bases and J shed 0 bases, with 21 bases lying between them. The length of the CDR3 is 19 residues.

This chain uses TRBV2 with TRBJ2-1; 9 bases line up with TRBD2. The CDR3 totals 16 residues. Germline CDR1 is SNHLY and CDR2 is FYNNEI. With 4 bases clipped from V and 5 bases from J, the junction kept 9 bases outside the gene matches. CDR3 DNA: TGTGCCAGCAGTGTCGTGTCTAGCGGGACAAACAATGAGCAGTTCTTC. Protein sequence: CASSVVSSGTNNEQFF. Looking up the rest from reference TRBV2 and TRBJ2-1 gives the full variable domain: EPEVTQTPSHQVTQMGQEVILRCVPISNHLYFYWYRQILGQKVEFLVSFYNNEISEKSEIFDDQFSVERPDGSNFTLKIRSTKLEDSAMYFCASSVVSSGTNNEQFFGPGTRLTVL.

This rearrangement joins TRBV5-4 to TRBJ2-2, with 8 bases aligning to TRBD2. The ends lost 4 bases at V and 3 bases at J; junction bases unmatched: 11. The CDR3 is 17 amino acids. The V gene's germline CDR1 is SGHNT and CDR2 YYREEE (reference sequence). Here the CDR3 DNA reads TGTGCCAGCAGCCTAGCCGGGACTAGATCACACACCGGGGAGCTGTTTTTT. It encodes CASSLAGTRSHTGELFF.

Points on this clone: Distinct nucleotide sequences in the sample also encode this CDR3. The rearrangement uses TRBV7-9 and TRBJ2-3; weak D call: TRBD1 (6 bases). Trimming shortened V by 3 bases and J by 1 base, and 8 bases separated the two germline ends. Germline CDR1 reads SEHNR; CDR2 reads FQNEAQ (reference sequence). The CDR3 has 14 residues. CDR3: CASSFEGGTDTQYF. The CDR3 nucleotides are TGTGCCAGCAGCTTTGAGGGGGGCACAGATACGCAGTATTTT.

The chain joins TRBV10-3 to TRBJ2-7; D is possibly TRBD2 (7 bases). CDR1 is ENHRY and CDR2 is SYGVKD in the germline V gene. The CDR3 totals 15 residues. The V end lost 2 bases, the J end lost 1 base, and 12 bases lay between the germline ends. CDR3 bases: TGTGCCATCAGTGAGAGGGGGGGTCCTTCCTACGAGCAGTACTTC. Residues: CAISERGGPSYEQYF.

This chain links TRBV7-2 with TRBJ2-1; a possible D gene is TRBD2 (6 bases). V dropped 6 bases and J dropped 5 bases, with 17 bases sitting between them. CDR1 and CDR2 (germline): SGHTA, FQGNSA. The CDR3 runs to 15 residues. CDR3 coding DNA: TGTGCCAGCAGTCCCCGGGCAGCGGGTAACAATGAGCAGTTCTTC. Translated, it gives CASSPRAAGNNEQFF.